Listed below are T cell receptor beta chains from one sample, sequenced in a study of spatial heterogeneity in lung cancer. One entry per CDR3 protein, called by TCRdb with MiXCR from the 5' RACE reads. The sample consists of about 13,000 distinct CDR3 sequences, 6.6% of them appearing once. This sample comprised lung tumor tissue, obtained at surgery. Receptors originate from a female donor with early-stage non-small cell lung cancer. Each CDR3 is given with its conserved first and last residue. Each record gives: CDR3 DNA, CDR3 protein, J gene, D gene, clone size, V gene. D genes are given only for firm matches. Clone size appears in some rows only: once, few, many, or a class for an expanded clone.

TGTGCCAGCAGCCAAGCTGGGGGAGTCGGGTCACCCCTCCACTTT | CASSQAGGVGSPLHF | TRBJ1-6 | - | medium-sized | TRBV14
TGTGCCAGCAGTTACCGGGGAGAAACTCAGCCCCAGCATTTT | CASSYRGETQPQHF | TRBJ1-5 | - | many | TRBV6-5
TGCGCCAGCAGTGCAAAGGTTCCCACAGATACGCAGTATTTT | CASSAKVPTDTQYF | TRBJ2-3 | - | medium-sized | TRBV5-1
TGCGCCAGCAGCCGGCCTAATTTCCCTGGGGCCAACGTCCTGACTTTC | CASSRPNFPGANVLTF | TRBJ2-6 | - | many | TRBV5-1
TGCAGTGCTAGTGGGGACAGGTCTGCAGATACGCAGTATTTT | CSASGDRSADTQYF | TRBJ2-3 | TRBD1 | many | TRBV20-1
TGCAGCGCCGGTAGGACAGGAACCACAGATACGCAGTATTTT | CSAGRTGTTDTQYF | TRBJ2-3 | TRBD1 | many | TRBV29-1
TGTGCCAGCTCTATTTTCGCGACAGGGGGGAGCAATCAGCCCCAGCATTTT | CASSIFATGGSNQPQHF | TRBJ1-5 | TRBD1 | medium-sized | TRBV28
TGTGCCAGCTCACCACCGGTTTTGTGGATACCGACTAGCGCCGACTACGAGCAGTACTTC | CASSPPVLWIPTSADYEQYF | TRBJ2-7 | TRBD2 | many | TRBV18
TGTGCCAGCAGCTTAGCTGGCAGGGGGACAGGAAACACCATATATTTT | CASSLAGRGTGNTIYF | TRBJ1-3 | TRBD1 | many | TRBV7-9
TGTGCCAGCAGCTTAACCGGGGTTAACTACGAGCAGTACTTC | CASSLTGVNYEQYF | TRBJ2-7 | - | many | TRBV7-9
TGTGCCAGCAGTGTCAAAGGGACAGCCCTCACTGAAGCTTTCTTT | CASSVKGTALTEAFF | TRBJ1-1 | TRBD1 | medium-sized | TRBV27
TGTGCCAGCAGCCCCCGCCCCCCCCACAGAACGTCCTCGCCCCAGCATTTT | CASSPRPPHRTSSPQHF | TRBJ1-5 | - | many | TRBV7-2
TGTGCCACCAGTGATCTCGGACAGGGGGTGTCAGATACGCAGTATTTT | CATSDLGQGVSDTQYF | TRBJ2-3 | TRBD1 | many | TRBV24-1
TGCAGTGCTAGAGCGCGCATCGACGATAATTCACCCCTCCACTTT | CSARARIDDNSPLHF | TRBJ1-6 | - | few | TRBV20-1
TGCGCCAGCAGCTTGATTAGCGGGAGCTACGAGCAGTACTTC | CASSLISGSYEQYF | TRBJ2-7 | TRBD2 | many | TRBV5-1
TGTGCCAGCAGATGGGGGGCTTCGAACACTGAAGCTTTCTTT | CASRWGASNTEAFF | TRBJ1-1 | - | medium-sized | TRBV7-2
TGTGCCAGCAGCTTAGCCCTAGCAAATACGCAGTATTTT | CASSLALANTQYF | TRBJ2-3 | - | many | TRBV7-6
TGTGCCAGCAGTTTTTCGGGGGGACCCTTTGGCTACACCTTC | CASSFSGGPFGYTF | TRBJ1-2 | - | - | TRBV12-3/TRBV12-4
TGTGCCAGCAGCCGGACTAGCGGGACGGCCGGCACCGGGGAGCTGTTTTTT | CASSRTSGTAGTGELFF | TRBJ2-2 | TRBD2 | - | TRBV3-1
TGTGCCAGCAGCTCCGCCGGACAGGGGGCTGAAAAACTGTTTTTT | CASSSAGQGAEKLFF | TRBJ1-4 | TRBD1 | many | TRBV7-2
TGCGCCAGCAGCCGGGGGGTAGTCTACGAGCAGTACTTC | CASSRGVVYEQYF | TRBJ2-7 | - | many | TRBV4-3
TGTGCCAGCCAGGGTGGCGGTGAAAAACTGTTTTTT | CASQGGGEKLFF | TRBJ1-4 | - | many | TRBV19
TGTGCCAGCAGTTCCCGCAGGGACAGGGGGCTTGAGCAGTACTTC | CASSSRRDRGLEQYF | TRBJ2-7 | TRBD1 | many | TRBV6-2/TRBV6-3
TGTGCCAGCAGCTTGATCACAGGGGTGAGAACTGAAGCTTTCTTT | CASSLITGVRTEAFF | TRBJ1-1 | TRBD1 | medium-sized | TRBV5-6
TGTGCCAGCCAACCCCTCCCAGGGACAGGGGAGACTGAAGCTTTCTTT | CASQPLPGTGETEAFF | TRBJ1-1 | TRBD1 | medium-sized | TRBV25-1
TGTGCCAGCCTGTCTATTCAGGGCGCCGGGGAGCTGTTTTTT | CASLSIQGAGELFF | TRBJ2-2 | - | - | TRBV28
TGTGCCAGCAGCCCCGTGCACGGGGTGGGAAACATTCAGTACTTC | CASSPVHGVGNIQYF | TRBJ2-4 | - | many | TRBV7-9
TGTGCCAGCAGTCCTACCGGGACTAGCGACGAGCAGTACTTC | CASSPTGTSDEQYF | TRBJ2-7 | TRBD2 | many | TRBV3-1
TGCGCCAGCAGCGGGTGGGATTTCACAGATACGCAGTATTTT | CASSGWDFTDTQYF | TRBJ2-3 | - | medium-sized | TRBV5-1
TGTGCCAGCCGACAACAGGGGGCTGTGAATCAGCCCCAGCATTTT | CASRQQGAVNQPQHF | TRBJ1-5 | TRBD1 | many | TRBV6-1
TGTGCCAGCAGACCGGGACTCTACGACACTGAAGCTTTCTTT | CASRPGLYDTEAFF | TRBJ1-1 | - | many | TRBV28
TGTGCCATCAGGTCGGGGACAGGGGGAGAGACCCAGTACTTC | CAIRSGTGGETQYF | TRBJ2-5 | TRBD1 | many | TRBV10-3
TGCAGTGCCCCCGGACAGGGGTCTGGGGCCAACGTCCTGACTTTC | CSAPGQGSGANVLTF | TRBJ2-6 | TRBD1 | medium-sized | TRBV20-1
TGCGCCAGCAGCCAAGATCCCGGGACAGGGAACACTGAAGCTTTCTTT | CASSQDPGTGNTEAFF | TRBJ1-1 | TRBD1 | few | TRBV4-3
TGTGCCAGCATCCTTGAATCCCGAACTGAAGCTTTCTTT | CASILESRTEAFF | TRBJ1-1 | - | many | TRBV14
TGTGCCAGCAGCTTAAGCGCCAACACTGAAGCTTTCTTT | CASSLSANTEAFF | TRBJ1-1 | - | many | TRBV7-2
TGTGCCAGCTCCCCGAGGAGGGAGCTAGGCGATACGCAGTATTTT | CASSPRRELGDTQYF | TRBJ2-3 | - | many | TRBV18
TGTGCCAGCAGCCACGGACCCGGAGAGCAGTACTTC | CASSHGPGEQYF | TRBJ2-7 | - | many | TRBV9
TGTGCCAGTACTCGATTGGGGACAGGGAACTATGGCTACACCTTC | CASTRLGTGNYGYTF | TRBJ1-2 | TRBD1 | medium-sized | TRBV19
TGTGCCAGCAGCCCCCCAGGGGGCCAAGAGACCCAGTACTTC | CASSPPGGQETQYF | TRBJ2-5 | TRBD1 | - | TRBV7-2
TGTGCCAGTAGTATTATGGAGAATCAGCCCCAGCATTTT | CASSIMENQPQHF | TRBJ1-5 | - | medium-sized | TRBV19